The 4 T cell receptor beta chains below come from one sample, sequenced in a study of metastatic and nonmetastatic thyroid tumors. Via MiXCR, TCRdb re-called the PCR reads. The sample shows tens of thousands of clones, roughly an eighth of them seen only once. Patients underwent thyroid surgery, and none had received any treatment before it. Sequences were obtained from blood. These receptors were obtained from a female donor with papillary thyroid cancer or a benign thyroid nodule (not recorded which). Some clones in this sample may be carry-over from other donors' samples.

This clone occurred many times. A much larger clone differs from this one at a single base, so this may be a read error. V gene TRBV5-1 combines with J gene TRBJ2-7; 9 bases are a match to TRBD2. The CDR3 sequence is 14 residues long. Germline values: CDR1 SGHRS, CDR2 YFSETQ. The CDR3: CASTREGHPYGQYF. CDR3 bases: TGCGCCAGCACGCGGGAGGGCCATCCCTACGGGCAGTACTTC.

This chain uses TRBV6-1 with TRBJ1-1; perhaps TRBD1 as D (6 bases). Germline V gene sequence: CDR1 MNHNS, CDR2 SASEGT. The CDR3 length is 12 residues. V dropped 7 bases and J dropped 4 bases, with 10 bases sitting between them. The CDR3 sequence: CASTGGGTEAFF. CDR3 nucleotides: TGTGCCAGCACCGGAGGGGGCACTGAAGCTTTCTTT.

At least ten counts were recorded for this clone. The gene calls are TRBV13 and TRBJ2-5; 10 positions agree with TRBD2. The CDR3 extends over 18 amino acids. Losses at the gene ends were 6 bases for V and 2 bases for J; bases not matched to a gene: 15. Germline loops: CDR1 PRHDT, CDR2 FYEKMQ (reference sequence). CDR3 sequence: CASSLSRGPSGRQETQYF. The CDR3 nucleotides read TGTGCCAGCAGTCTAAGTCGCGGGCCTAGCGGGAGACAAGAGACCCAGTACTTC.

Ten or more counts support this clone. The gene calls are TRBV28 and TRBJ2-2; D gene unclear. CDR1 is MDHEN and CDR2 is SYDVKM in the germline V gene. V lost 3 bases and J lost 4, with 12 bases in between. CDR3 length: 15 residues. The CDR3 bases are TGTGCCAGCAGTTTTCCTAGGGTTAGCACCGGGGAGCTGTTTTTT. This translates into CASSFPRVSTGELFF.